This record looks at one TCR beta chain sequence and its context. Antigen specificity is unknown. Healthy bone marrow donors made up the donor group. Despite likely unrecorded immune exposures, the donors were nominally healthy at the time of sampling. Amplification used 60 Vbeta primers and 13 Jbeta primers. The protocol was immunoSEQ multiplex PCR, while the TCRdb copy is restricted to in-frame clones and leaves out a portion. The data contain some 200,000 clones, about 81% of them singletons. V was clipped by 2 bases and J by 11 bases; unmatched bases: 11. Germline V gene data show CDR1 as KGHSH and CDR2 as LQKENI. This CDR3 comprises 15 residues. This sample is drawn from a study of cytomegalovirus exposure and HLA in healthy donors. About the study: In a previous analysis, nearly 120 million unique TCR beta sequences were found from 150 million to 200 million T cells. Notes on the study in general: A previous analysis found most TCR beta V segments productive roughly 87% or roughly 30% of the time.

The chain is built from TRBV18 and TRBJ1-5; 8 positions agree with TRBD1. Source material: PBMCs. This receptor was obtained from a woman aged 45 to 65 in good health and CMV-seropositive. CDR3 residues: CASSPTTGAPASQHF. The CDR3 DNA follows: TGTGCCAGCTCACCAACGACAGGGGCCCCGGCGTCCCAGCATTTT.